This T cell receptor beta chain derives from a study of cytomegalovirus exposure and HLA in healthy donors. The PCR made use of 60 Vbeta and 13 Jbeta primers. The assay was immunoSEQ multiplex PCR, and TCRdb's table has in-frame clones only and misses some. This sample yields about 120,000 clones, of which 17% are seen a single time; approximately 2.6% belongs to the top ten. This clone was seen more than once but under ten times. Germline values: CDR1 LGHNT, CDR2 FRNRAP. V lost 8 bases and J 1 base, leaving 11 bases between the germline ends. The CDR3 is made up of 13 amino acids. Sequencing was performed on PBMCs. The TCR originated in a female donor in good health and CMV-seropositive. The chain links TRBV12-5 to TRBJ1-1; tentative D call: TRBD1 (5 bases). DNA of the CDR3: TGTGCTAGTAGACTGGGGGGGAACACTGAAGCTTTCTTT. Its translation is CASRLGGNTEAFF.